Shown below are 24 T cell receptor beta chains from a single sample sequenced in a study of CD8 T cells in Susac syndrome. After extraction with the RNeasy kit, roughly 0.45 to 1 ug of the RNA was reverse transcribed using random hexamers. TCRdb used MiXCR to reprocess the immunoSEQ multiplex PCR reads, holding one entry per CDR3 protein. The repertoire has 170,000 or so distinct CDR3 sequences, approximately 94% of them found once; the top ten carry around 0.11%. Specimen: CD4+ T cells from PBMCs. The receptor set was obtained from a human donor with Susac syndrome.

This chain links TRBV19 with TRBJ2-6; TRBD2 matches at 8 bases. The CDR3 covers 19 residues. Germline V gene data show CDR1 as LNHDA and CDR2 as SQIVND (reference sequence). V was clipped by 7 bases and J by 0 bases; unmatched bases: 14. The CDR3 protein is CASTQTAGGASSGANVLTF. In DNA form, the CDR3 reads TGTGCCAGTACCCAGACGGCGGGGGGCGCAAGCTCTGGGGCCAACGTCCTGACTTTC.

The chain couples TRBV5-4 to TRBJ2-4, with D possibly matching TRBD1 (6 bases). V dropped 0 bases and J dropped 7 bases, with 17 bases sitting between them. The CDR3 length is 16 residues. Germline V CDR1 and CDR2: SGHNT, YYREEE (reference sequence). CDR3 sequence (DNA): TGTGCCAGCAGCTTGGCCGGTCGGGCAGGGGTGAACATTCAGTACTTC. The encoded protein is CASSLAGRAGVNIQYF.

The gene calls are TRBV19 and TRBJ1-5; D call uncertain. The CDR3 has 13 amino acids. CDR1 and CDR2 from the germline V gene are LNHDA and SQIVND (reference sequence). V lost 4 bases to trimming and J lost 3 bases, with 7 bases between them. CDR3 sequence (DNA): TGTGCCAGTAGTACAGTCCTCAATCAGCCCCAGCATTTT. Translating gives CASSTVLNQPQHF.

CDR3 protein: CASRATGNGEKLFF. In nucleotides, the CDR3 is TGTGCCAGCAGGGCGACAGGGAATGGAGAAAAACTGTTTTTT. The V and J genes are TRBV7-9 and TRBJ1-4; TRBD1 matches at 7 bases. The CDR3 is 14 amino acids. Looked up from germline, CDR1 is SEHNR and CDR2 is FQNEAQ (reference sequence). The ends lost 6 bases at V and 8 bases at J; junction bases unmatched: 9.

The chain employs TRBV10-3 and TRBJ2-3; 8 bases map to TRBD2. This CDR3 region has 15 residues. The germline CDR1 and CDR2 sequences are ENHRY and SYGVKD. V trimming: 6 bases; J trimming: 2 bases; junction bases outside the gene matches: 7. CDR3 sequence: CAISNSGVTTDTQYF. CDR3 DNA: TGTGCCATCAGCAATAGCGGGGTGACCACAGATACGCAGTATTTT.

This clonotype is a singleton in its sample. CDR3 sequence reads: CASSVRGLAAYNEQFF. The DNA of the CDR3 is TGTGCCAGCAGCGTACGCGGGCTAGCGGCTTACAATGAGCAGTTCTTC. The V and J genes are TRBV5-4 and TRBJ2-1; TRBD2 agrees at 7 bases. V dropped 4 bases and J dropped 4; count of bases not matched to a gene: 11. The length of the CDR3 is 16 residues. CDR1 SGHNT and CDR2 YYREEE come from the germline V gene (reference sequence).

The chain combines TRBV4-2 with TRBJ1-2; the D gene is possibly TRBD1 (5 bases). V was trimmed by 0 bases and J by 4 bases, leaving 12 bases between them. The CDR3 loop spans 15 amino acids. Germline CDR1 reads LGHNA; CDR2 reads YNFKEQ. The CDR3 region has the DNA TGTGCCAGCAGCCAAGAATTCGAGACAGTCTATGGCTACACCTTC. Encoded protein: CASSQEFETVYGYTF.

The chain carries TRBV29-1 and TRBJ1-5; D ambiguous. The germline CDR1 and CDR2 sequences are SQVTM and ANQGSEA. V was pared by 6 bases and J by 0 bases, with 9 bases between. The CDR3 is 13 residues long. The CDR3, as DNA: TGCAGCGTCGGTCGGGGTAGCAATCAGCCCCAGCATTTT. It yields the protein CSVGRGSNQPQHF. Combining the CDR3 with reference TRBV29-1 and TRBJ1-5 gives the whole variable domain SAVISQKPSRDICQRGTSLTIQCQVDSQVTMMFWYRQQPGQSLTLIATANQGSEATYESGFVIDKFPISRPNLTFSTLTVSNMSPEDSSIYLCSVGRGSNQPQHFGDGTRLSIL.

This chain joins TRBV18 and TRBJ2-1; 9 positions agree with TRBD1. Germline lookup yields CDR1 KGHSH and CDR2 LQKENI. The CDR3 spans 16 residues. V trimming: 3 bases; J trimming: 2 bases; junction bases outside the gene matches: 5. The CDR3 DNA reads TGTGCCAGCTCACCCCCCGGGACAGGGACCTACAATGAGCAGTTCTTC. It is translated as CASSPPGTGTYNEQFF.

V is TRBV20-1 and J is TRBJ1-2; D is unresolved. Trimming shortened V by 0 bases and J by 6 bases, and 17 bases separated the two germline ends. This CDR3 is built from 15 residues. Germline lookup yields CDR1 DFQATT and CDR2 SNEGSKA (reference sequence). The CDR3 DNA follows: TGCAGTGCTAGAGATGCGGCAGGCAGCGGGGATGGCTACACCTTC. Translation: CSARDAAGSGDGYTF.

Many counts were recorded for this clonotype. The V call is TRBV6-2 or TRBV6-3, the J call TRBJ2-5; a weak D match, TRBD2 (5 bases). Looked up from germline, CDR1 is MNHEY and CDR2 is SVGEGT. The CDR3 is 11 residues long. The V and J ends lost 6 bases and 5 bases respectively, with 7 bases between them. The CDR3 region is CASSPGETQYF. Here the CDR3 DNA reads TGTGCCAGCAGCCCGGGGGAGACCCAGTACTTC.

This chain uses TRBV6-5 with TRBJ1-5; TRBD1 is a possible D gene (6 bases). Looked up from germline, CDR1 is MNHEY and CDR2 is SVGAGI. This CDR3 spans 15 amino acids. Trimming removed 6 bases from V and 4 bases from J, with 16 bases in between. CDR3 DNA: TGTGCCAGCAGCCCCGGGGGGGCGGGAAATCAGCCCCAGCATTTT. Translated: CASSPGGAGNQPQHF.

This clonotype was picked up one time. The V and J genes are TRBV5-1 and TRBJ2-7; the D gene could be TRBD1 or TRBD2 (5 bases each). Trimming left V 1 base short and J 2 bases short, with 10 bases between. This CDR3 comprises 14 residues. The germline CDR1 and CDR2 sequences are SGHRS and YFSETQ. The CDR3 protein is CASSLTGPTYEQYF. DNA for the CDR3: TGCGCCAGCAGCTTGACGGGGCCTACCTACGAGCAGTACTTC.

This clonotype is a singleton in its sample. J is TRBJ1-5 and V is TRBV10-2; D unresolved. From germline, CDR1 is WSHSY and CDR2 SAAADI. Trimming took 7 bases from V and 4 from J, leaving 11 bases between them. This CDR3 contains 13 residues. Here the CDR3 reads CASNTAVNQPQHF. DNA for the CDR3: TGCGCCAGCAACACAGCCGTTAATCAGCCCCAGCATTTT.

This clonotype appeared a single time. V and J are TRBV7-9 and TRBJ2-7, with 7 bases matching TRBD1. Trimming removed 8 bases from V and 6 bases from J; junction bases left unmatched: 4. Germline CDR1 is SEHNR and CDR2 is FQNEAQ (reference sequence). This CDR3 contains 11 residues. CDR3 in DNA: TGTGCCAGCGCAGGGGGATTCGAGCAGTACTTC. Its translation is CASAGGFEQYF.

The chain is built from TRBV20-1 and TRBJ1-2; D perhaps matches TRBD1 (6 bases). The ends were cut back, 3 bases at V and 9 bases at J, with 14 bases in the middle. The CDR3 length is 12 residues. Germline V gives CDR1 DFQATT, CDR2 SNEGSKA (reference sequence). CDR3 amino acids: CSASALGQSYTF. Written as DNA, the CDR3 is TGCAGTGCTAGTGCTTTGGGACAAAGCTACACCTTC.

The chain employs TRBV6-5 and TRBJ1-2; TRBD1 matches 8 bases. Germline CDR1 reads MNHEY; CDR2 reads SVGAGI. The CDR3 totals 14 residues. V shed 4 bases and J 4 bases; nucleotides not matched to a gene: 5. The CDR3 spells CASSWTGRTYGYTF. CDR3 bases: TGTGCCAGCAGTTGGACAGGGAGGACCTATGGCTACACCTTC.

The J gene is TRBJ2-7, the V gene TRBV12-3 or TRBV12-4; D possibly uses TRBD1 or TRBD2 (6 bases each). V was clipped by 5 bases and J by 1 base, with 15 bases between them. The CDR3 is 15 amino acids. The CDR3 loop reads CASSGAGGLSYEQYF. The CDR3 coding sequence is TGTGCCAGCAGTGGGGCCGGGGGCCTTTCCTACGAGCAGTACTTC.

The rearrangement links TRBV5-1 to TRBJ2-7, with 8 positions matching TRBD1. The V segment lost 4 bases and the J segment 3 bases; nucleotides outside the gene matches: 9. From germline, CDR1 is SGHRS and CDR2 YFSETQ. This CDR3 comprises 15 residues. The DNA for the CDR3 is TGCGCCAGCAGCGTTTCCGGGACAGGCCTCTACGAGCAGTACTTC. Amino acid sequence: CASSVSGTGLYEQYF.

The gene calls are TRBV24-1 and TRBJ2-1, with TRBD2 identical over 8 bases. From germline, CDR1 is KGHDR and CDR2 SFDVKD. The CDR3 has 16 amino acids. The J segment lost 8 bases and the V segment lost 8 bases, leaving 16 bases of the junction unmatched. The CDR3 reads CATTREGVPTVDEQFF. Written as DNA, the CDR3 is TGTGCCACCACCCGGGAGGGGGTACCAACAGTTGATGAGCAGTTCTTC.

The rearrangement uses TRBV5-1 and TRBJ2-5; no firm D call. Trimming took 1 base from V and 4 from J, leaving 11 bases between them. Germline CDR1 is SGHRS and CDR2 is YFSETQ. The CDR3 is made up of 14 amino acids. CDR3: CASSLRNAGETQYF. For the CDR3, the DNA is TGCGCCAGCAGCTTGAGGAACGCAGGAGAGACCCAGTACTTC.

The rearrangement joins TRBV15 to TRBJ1-1; a weak D match, TRBD1 (5 bases). The germline CDR1 and CDR2 sequences are LNHNV and YYDKDF (reference sequence). V dropped 0 bases and J dropped 0 bases, with 8 bases sitting between them. The CDR3 totals 15 residues. Written as DNA, the CDR3 is TGTGCCACCAGCAGAGACAGGGCCTTGAACACTGAAGCTTTCTTT. Translation gives CATSRDRALNTEAFF.

The V gene is TRBV19, the J gene TRBJ1-1; D unresolved. Trimming cost V 7 bases and J 1 base, with 13 bases left between them. The CDR3 totals 14 residues. Germline assignment: CDR1 LNHDA and CDR2 SQIVND (reference sequence). This chain's CDR3 is CASNSGGKNTEAFF. DNA for the CDR3: TGTGCCAGTAATTCAGGAGGGAAGAACACTGAAGCTTTCTTT.

This rearrangement joins TRBV9 to TRBJ2-3, with D uncertain. Germline-derived CDR1 and CDR2 are SGDLS and YYNGEE. V lost 4 bases and J 6 bases, leaving 9 bases between the germline ends. The CDR3 spans 12 residues. The DNA of the CDR3 is TGTGCCAGCAGCCCCGTCCTGGATACGCAGTATTTT. It translates to CASSPVLDTQYF.